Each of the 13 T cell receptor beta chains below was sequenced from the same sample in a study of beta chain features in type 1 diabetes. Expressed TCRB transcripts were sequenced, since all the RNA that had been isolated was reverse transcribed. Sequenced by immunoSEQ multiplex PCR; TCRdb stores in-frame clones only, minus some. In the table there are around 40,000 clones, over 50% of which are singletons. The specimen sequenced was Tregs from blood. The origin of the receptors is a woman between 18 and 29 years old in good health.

The CDR3 loop reads CASSLGQKQFF. The CDR3 DNA follows: TGTGCCAGCAGCCTGGGACAGAAGCAGTTCTTC. V is TRBV5-4 and J is TRBJ2-1, with TRBD1 matching 7 bases. The germline CDR1 and CDR2 sequences are SGHNT and YYREEE (reference sequence). V dropped 4 bases and J dropped 11; count of bases not matched to a gene: 3. The CDR3 runs 11 residues.

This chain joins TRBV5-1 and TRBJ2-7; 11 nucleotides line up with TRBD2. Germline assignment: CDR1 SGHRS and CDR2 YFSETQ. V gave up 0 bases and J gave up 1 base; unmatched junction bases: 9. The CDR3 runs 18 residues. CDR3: CASSLGLAGGTLSYEQYF. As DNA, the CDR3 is TGCGCCAGCAGCTTGGGGCTAGCGGGAGGCACCCTATCCTACGAGCAGTACTTC.

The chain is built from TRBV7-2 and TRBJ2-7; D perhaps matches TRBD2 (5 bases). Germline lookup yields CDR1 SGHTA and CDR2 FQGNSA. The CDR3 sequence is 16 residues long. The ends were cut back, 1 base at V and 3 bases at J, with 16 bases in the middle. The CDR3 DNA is TGTGCCAGCAGCTTAGATTCGGGGATTAGGGTCTACGAGCAGTACTTC. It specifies CASSLDSGIRVYEQYF.

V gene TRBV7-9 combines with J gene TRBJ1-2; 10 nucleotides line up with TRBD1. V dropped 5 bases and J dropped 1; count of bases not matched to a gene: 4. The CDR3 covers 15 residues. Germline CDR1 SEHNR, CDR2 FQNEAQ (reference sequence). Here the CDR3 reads CASSIGQGVNYGYTF. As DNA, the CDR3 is TGTGCCAGCAGCATCGGACAGGGGGTTAACTATGGCTACACCTTC.

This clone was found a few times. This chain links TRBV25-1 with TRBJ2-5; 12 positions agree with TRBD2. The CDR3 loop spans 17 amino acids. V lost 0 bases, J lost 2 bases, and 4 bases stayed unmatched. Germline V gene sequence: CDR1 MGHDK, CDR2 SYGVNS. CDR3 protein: CASSEYQGLAGQETQYF. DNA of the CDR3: TGTGCCAGCAGTGAATACCAGGGACTAGCGGGTCAAGAGACCCAGTACTTC.

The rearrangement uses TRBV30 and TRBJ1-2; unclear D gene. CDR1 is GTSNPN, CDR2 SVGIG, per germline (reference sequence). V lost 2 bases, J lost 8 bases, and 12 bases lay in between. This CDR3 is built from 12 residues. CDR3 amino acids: CAWSPARGGYTF. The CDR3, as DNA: TGTGCCTGGAGTCCCGCTCGTGGCGGCTACACCTTC.

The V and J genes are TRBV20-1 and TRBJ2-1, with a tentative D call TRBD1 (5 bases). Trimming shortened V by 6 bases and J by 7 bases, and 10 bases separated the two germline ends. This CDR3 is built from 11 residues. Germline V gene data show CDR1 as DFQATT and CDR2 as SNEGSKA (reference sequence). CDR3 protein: CSAHPGNEQFF. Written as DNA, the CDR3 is TGCAGTGCCCACCCAGGGAATGAGCAGTTCTTC.

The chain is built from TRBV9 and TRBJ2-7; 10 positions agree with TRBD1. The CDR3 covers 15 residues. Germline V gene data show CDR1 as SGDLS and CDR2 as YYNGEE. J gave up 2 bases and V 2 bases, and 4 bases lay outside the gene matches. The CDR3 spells CASSVGDRGPYEQYF. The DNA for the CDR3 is TGTGCCAGCAGCGTTGGGGACAGGGGCCCCTACGAGCAGTACTTC.

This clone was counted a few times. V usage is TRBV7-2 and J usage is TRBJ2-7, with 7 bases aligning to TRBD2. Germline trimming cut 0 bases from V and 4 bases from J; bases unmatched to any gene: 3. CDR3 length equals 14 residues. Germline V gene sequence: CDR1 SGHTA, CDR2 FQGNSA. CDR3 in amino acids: CASSLAGRAYEQYF. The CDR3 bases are TGTGCCAGCAGCTTAGCGGGGAGGGCTTACGAGCAGTACTTC. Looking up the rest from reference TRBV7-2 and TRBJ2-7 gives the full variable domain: GAGVSQSPSNKVTEKGKDVELRCDPISGHTALYWYRQSLGQGLEFLIYFQGNSAPDKSGLPSDRFSAERTGGSVSTLTIQRTQQEDSAVYLCASSLAGRAYEQYFGPGTRLTVT.

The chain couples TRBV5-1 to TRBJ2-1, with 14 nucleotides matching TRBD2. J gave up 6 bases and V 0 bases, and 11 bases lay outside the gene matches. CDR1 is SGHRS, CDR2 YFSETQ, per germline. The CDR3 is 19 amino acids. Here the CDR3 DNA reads TGCGCCAGCAGCTTGGCCTCGGGACTAGCGGGGGTCTTAGCCAATGAGCAGTTCTTC. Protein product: CASSLASGLAGVLANEQFF.

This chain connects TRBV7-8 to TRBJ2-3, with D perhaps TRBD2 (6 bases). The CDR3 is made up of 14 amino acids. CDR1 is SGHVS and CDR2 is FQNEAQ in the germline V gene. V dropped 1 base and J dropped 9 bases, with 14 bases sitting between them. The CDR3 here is CASSLEDSGRTQYF. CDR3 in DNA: TGTGCCAGCAGCTTAGAGGATAGCGGCAGGACGCAGTATTTT.

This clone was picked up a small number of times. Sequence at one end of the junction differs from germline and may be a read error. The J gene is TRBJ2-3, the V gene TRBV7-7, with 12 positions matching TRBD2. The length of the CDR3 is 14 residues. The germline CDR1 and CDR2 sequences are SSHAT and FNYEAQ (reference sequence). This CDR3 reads CASSRTSGADTQYF. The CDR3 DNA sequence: TGTGCTAGCAGCCGGACTAGCGGGGCAGATACGCAGTATTTT.

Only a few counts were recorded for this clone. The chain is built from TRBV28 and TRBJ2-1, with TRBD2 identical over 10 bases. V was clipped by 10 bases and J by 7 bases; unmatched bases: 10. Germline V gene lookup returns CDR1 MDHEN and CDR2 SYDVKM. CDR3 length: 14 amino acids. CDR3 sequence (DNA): TGTGCCATCCGTAGCGGGAGGCATAGAAATGAGCAGTTCTTC. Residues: CAIRSGRHRNEQFF.